The 16 T cell receptor beta chains reported below all come from one sample, sequenced in a study of metastatic and nonmetastatic thyroid tumors. TCRdb redid the clone calls on the PCR reads using MiXCR. Altogether about 43,000 clones are present, approximately 10% being singletons, with the ten largest covering around a quarter. Patients had received no treatment of any kind before thyroid surgery. Sequences were obtained from blood. The receptors come from a female donor with papillary thyroid cancer or a benign thyroid nodule (not recorded which). Some clones in this sample may be carry-over from other donors' samples.

As regards this clone: One base away lies a much larger clone, so this may be a sequencing read error. The CDR3 nucleotides are TGCAGCGTTGAAATGGTTTCCTACGAGCAGTACTTC. This sequence encodes CSVEMVSYEQYF. V gene TRBV29-1 combines with J gene TRBJ2-7; D unresolved. In germline, CDR1 is SQVTM, CDR2 ANQGSEA. The CDR3 consists of 12 residues. The V gene lost 2 bases and the J gene lost 1 base, with 6 bases spanning the gap.

There are many counts of this clone. V and J are TRBV7-9 and TRBJ2-7; no definite D call. The V gene's germline CDR1 is SEHNR and CDR2 FQNEAQ (reference sequence). Between the trimmed V and J ends, which lost 0 bases and 2 bases, there was a span of 5 bases. The CDR3 is 13 residues long. The CDR3 sequence: CASSLAVTYEQYF. As DNA, the CDR3 is TGTGCCAGCAGCTTAGCGGTAACCTACGAGCAGTACTTC. Drawing the rest from reference TRBV7-9 and TRBJ2-7, the complete variable domain is DTGVSQNPRHKITKRGQNVTFRCDPISEHNRLYWYRQTLGQGPEFLTYFQNEAQLEKSRLLSDRFSAERPKGSFSTLEIQRTEQGDSAMYLCASSLAVTYEQYFGPGTRLTVT.

This clone was picked up many times. The V call is TRBV19, the J call TRBJ1-2, with D possibly TRBD1 on 6 matching bases. Germline values: CDR1 LNHDA, CDR2 SQIVND (reference sequence). Trimming took off 3 bases at V and 8 bases at J, with 19 bases between the two ends. CDR3 length: 15 residues. Here the CDR3 DNA reads TGTGCCAGTAGTATGACTGGGGGCCTCTTACAGGGCTACACCTTC. This codes for CASSMTGGLLQGYTF.

The table lists this clone with many counts. This may be a read error: a much more frequent sequence differs by one nucleotide. Because the CDR3 is missing its conserved closing phenylalanine or tryptophan, this is likely a read error. In the same sample, other DNA sequences code for this CDR3. V gene TRBV5-1 combines with J gene TRBJ2-2; unclear D gene. The CDR3 is 14 amino acids. V shed 0 bases and J shed 6 bases, with 9 bases lying between them. The germline V gene encodes CDR1 SGHRS and CDR2 YFSETQ. CDR3 nucleotides: TGCGCCAGCAGCTTGGGAGAAGGTTCCGGGGAGCTGTTTTCT. Protein: CASSLGEGSGELFS.

This clone occurred many times. This chain links TRBV6-1 with TRBJ1-2; no reliable D call. Between the trimmed V and J ends, which lost 7 bases and 5 bases, there was a span of 14 bases. CDR1 is MNHNS, CDR2 SASEGT, per germline. This CDR3 has 13 amino acids. The CDR3 spells CASIATRDYGYTF. CDR3 nucleotides: TGTGCCAGCATCGCGACCCGGGATTATGGCTACACCTTC.

This clone was counted between two and nine times. A much larger clone differs from this one at a single base, so this may be a read error. Other DNA variants within this sample encode the same CDR3. The chain has TRBV5-4 and TRBJ2-3; D is unresolved. The CDR3 runs to 15 residues. From germline, CDR1 is SGHNT and CDR2 YYREEE (reference sequence). The CDR3 spells CASSSRAEFTDTQYF. The DNA of the CDR3 is TGCGCCAGCAGCTCACGGGCAGAATTCACAGATACGCAGTATTTT. Using reference TRBV5-4 and TRBJ2-3 for the parts outside the CDR3, the full variable domain is ETGVTQSPTHLIKTRGQQVTLRCSSQSGHNTVSWYQQALGQGPQFIFQYYREEENGRGNFPPRFSGLQFPNYSSELNVNALELDDSALYLCASSSRAEFTDTQYFGPGTRLTVL.

This clone was detected many times. V is TRBV7-8 and J is TRBJ2-7; TRBD2 matches 9 bases. Per the germline V gene, CDR1 is SGHVS and CDR2 is FQNEAQ. The CDR3 extends over 16 amino acids. Trimming removed 4 bases from V and 4 bases from J; junction bases left unmatched: 11. CDR3 DNA: TGTGCCAGCAGCTCCCGCGGATTAGCGGGAGCTTACGAGCAGTACTTC. This codes for CASSSRGLAGAYEQYF.

By proportion, this clone is medium-sized (0.01 to 0.1%). The V and J genes are TRBV20-1 and TRBJ2-2; 7 bases agree with TRBD2. CDR3 length: 15 residues. V shed 6 bases, J shed 3 bases, and the junction held 10 bases outside the gene matches. Germline lookup yields CDR1 DFQATT and CDR2 SNEGSKA (reference sequence). For the CDR3, the DNA is TGCAGTGCGATAACTAGCGAGACCTACACCGGGGAGCTGTTTTTT. This sequence encodes CSAITSETYTGELFF.

At least ten counts were recorded for this clone. This may come from a read error, since a much larger clone is one base off. The chain couples TRBV4-1 to TRBJ1-1; D gene ambiguous. The germline gives CDR1 MGHRA, CDR2 YSYEKL. CDR3 length equals 14 residues. CDR3 sequence: CARSQDSAEAEAFF. The CDR3 nucleotides are TGCGCCCGCAGCCAAGATTCAGCGGAGGCTGAAGCTTTCTTT.

Concerning this clone itself: A much larger clone is a single base away; this may be a read error. Other DNA sequences within the sample encode an identical CDR3. The chain's CDR3 is CASTHNEKLFF. The CDR3 DNA reads TGTGCCAGCACGCATAATGAAAAACTGTTTTTT. This chain connects TRBV7-9 to TRBJ1-4; no definite D call. Germline assignment: CDR1 SEHNR and CDR2 FQNEAQ (reference sequence). With 7 bases removed from V and 4 bases from J, the gap between germline ends came to 4 bases. The CDR3 contains 11 residues.

This clone was detected many times. As DNA, the CDR3 is TGTGCCAGCAGCCAAAGACAGGCCTTGGCCCTCTCTGGGGCCAACGTCCTGACTTTC. Residues: CASSQRQALALSGANVLTF. The chain uses TRBV7-6 and TRBJ2-6; maybe TRBD1 (6 bases). The germline V and J ends were trimmed by 5 bases and 0 bases, with 20 bases remaining between them. Germline values: CDR1 SGHVS, CDR2 FNYEAQ. The CDR3 has 19 amino acids.

This clone was seen many times. V usage is TRBV27 and J usage is TRBJ2-1; TRBD2 matches 7 bases. Germline lookup yields CDR1 MNHEY and CDR2 SMNVEV (reference sequence). CDR3 length equals 14 residues. V trimming: 5 bases; J trimming: 5 bases; junction bases outside the gene matches: 6. Written as DNA, the CDR3 is TGTGCCAGCAGTACCGGGACTACTCACAATGAGCAGTTCTTC. Amino acids: CASSTGTTHNEQFF.

In this sample, this clone turned up many times. The chain carries TRBV27 and TRBJ1-2; possibly TRBD1 for D (6 bases). Trimming removed 4 bases at V and 5 bases at J, with 11 bases between. This CDR3 is 13 amino acids long. From germline, CDR1 is MNHEY and CDR2 SMNVEV (reference sequence). In nucleotides, the CDR3 is TGTGCCAGCAGTTCGGGGGGCGCGTATGGCTACACCTTC. This sequence encodes CASSSGGAYGYTF.

This clone was counted at least ten times. The chain carries TRBV9 and TRBJ2-1; 12 bases match TRBD2. The CDR3 consists of 14 residues. CDR1 and CDR2 (germline): SGDLS, YYNGEE. Trimming cost V 5 bases and J 8 bases; bases outside gene matches: 5. The CDR3 DNA reads as TGTGCCAGCAGTAGGACTAGCGGGAAATATGAGCAGTTCTTC. It yields the protein CASSRTSGKYEQFF.

Ten or more counts support this clone. The chain links TRBV2 to TRBJ2-5; unclear D gene. V dropped 1 base and J dropped 0 bases, with 18 bases sitting between them. Looked up from germline, CDR1 is SNHLY and CDR2 is FYNNEI. This CDR3 is 18 amino acids long. The CDR3 nucleotides read TGTGCCAGCAGTGAAGATGTATTTGGGCGGTCGTACCAAGAGACCCAGTACTTC. Its translation is CASSEDVFGRSYQETQYF.

In this sample, this clone turned up many times. Different DNA sequences within this sample yield the same CDR3. The gene calls are TRBV12-3 or TRBV12-4 and TRBJ1-1; a possible D gene is TRBD1 (6 bases). There are 13 residues in the CDR3. Trimming took 5 bases from V and 5 from J, leaving 12 bases between them. CDR3 amino acids: CASSGRGGTEAFF. For the CDR3, the DNA is TGTGCCAGCAGTGGGAGGGGGGGAACTGAAGCTTTCTTT.